The next 24 T cell receptor beta chains were all read from a single sample in a study of T cell responses to AZD1222 COVID-19 vaccine. Generated by immunoSEQ multiplex PCR, the TCRdb table keeps only in-frame clones and is missing some. Among roughly 100,000 clones listed, 80% to 95% were seen once. This material consisted of peripheral blood, taken 28 days after the second AZD1222 dose. The receptors were sampled from an adult who received the AZD1222 COVID-19 vaccine.

V and J are TRBV5-1 and TRBJ1-1; D remains unclear. Between the trimmed V and J ends, which lost 4 bases and 6 bases, there was a span of 13 bases. This CDR3 is built from 13 residues. CDR1 is SGHRS and CDR2 is YFSETQ in the germline V gene. CDR3 sequence reads: CASSLQIGPEAFF. The DNA of the CDR3 is TGCGCCAGCAGCCTGCAAATCGGCCCTGAAGCTTTCTTT.

V and J are TRBV18 and TRBJ2-1; D is possibly TRBD1 or TRBD2 (5 bases each). V lost 5 bases to trimming and J lost 7 bases, with 18 bases between them. CDR1 is KGHSH and CDR2 is LQKENI in the germline V gene. CDR3 size: 15 residues. The CDR3 region has the DNA TGTGCCAGCTCATTCCTCATGAGGGGTCGGAATGAGCAGTTCTTC. Translating gives CASSFLMRGRNEQFF.

This rearrangement joins TRBV7-9 to TRBJ1-1, with D unresolved. CDR1 and CDR2 from the germline V gene are SEHNR and FQNEAQ (reference sequence). This CDR3 contains 16 residues. The ends were cut back, 2 bases at V and 5 bases at J, with 18 bases in the middle. DNA for the CDR3: TGTGCCAGCAGCTTAAGCGCTGGACCGAAGAAAACTGAAGCTTTCTTT. It translates to CASSLSAGPKKTEAFF.

The CDR3 DNA reads as TGTGCCAGCAGCTCGGGGACAGGGTATAATGGCTACACCTTC. Amino acids: CASSSGTGYNGYTF. The chain links TRBV7-8 to TRBJ1-2, with 9 bases fitting TRBD1. This CDR3 has 14 residues. V shed 4 bases and J 6 bases; nucleotides not matched to a gene: 6. Germline values: CDR1 SGHVS, CDR2 FQNEAQ.

This rearrangement joins TRBV6-2 or TRBV6-3 to TRBJ2-7, with 15 bases fitting TRBD2. This CDR3 is 17 amino acids long. Germline assignment: CDR1 MNHEY and CDR2 SVGEGT. Trimming cost V 6 bases and J 0 bases; bases outside gene matches: 6. CDR3 protein: CASSHGTSGRSSYEQYF. Here the CDR3 DNA reads TGTGCCAGCAGCCACGGGACTAGCGGGAGGAGCTCCTACGAGCAGTACTTC.

The rearrangement joins TRBV10-1 to TRBJ1-1, with D possibly matching TRBD1 (5 bases). Germline-derived CDR1 and CDR2 are WNHNN and SYGVQD (reference sequence). Trimming removed 6 bases at V and 3 bases at J, with 11 bases between. CDR3 length: 13 residues. The CDR3 sequence is CASRERGDTEAFF. Here the CDR3 DNA reads TGCGCCAGCAGGGAGAGGGGAGACACTGAAGCTTTCTTT.

V gene TRBV6-1 combines with J gene TRBJ1-2; D uncertain. Trimming stripped 6 bases from V and 7 bases from J, with 15 bases between. The CDR3 length is 13 residues. The germline CDR1 and CDR2 sequences are MNHNS and SASEGT. In DNA, the CDR3 is TGTGCCAGCAGCCCCGGGCAGACGGTTGGCTACACCTTC. Its protein is CASSPGQTVGYTF.

V is TRBV7-9 and J is TRBJ2-2; 10 bases align to TRBD1. Germline CDR1 SEHNR, CDR2 FQNEAQ (reference sequence). V shed 5 bases, J shed 5 bases, and the junction held 8 bases outside the gene matches. The CDR3 runs 16 residues. The chain's CDR3 is CASSKETGGLTGELFF. CDR3 sequence (DNA): TGTGCCAGCAGCAAAGAGACAGGGGGCTTAACCGGGGAGCTGTTTTTT.

The J gene is TRBJ1-1, the V gene TRBV29-1; TRBD1 agrees at 10 bases. Germline CDR1 reads SQVTM; CDR2 reads ANQGSEA. The CDR3 consists of 13 residues. Trimming cost V 6 bases and J 5 bases; bases outside gene matches: 6. CDR3 region: CSVATGGSTEAFF. In DNA, the CDR3 is TGCAGCGTCGCGACAGGGGGCTCAACTGAAGCTTTCTTT.

The chain combines TRBV6-1 with TRBJ2-1; the D gene is possibly TRBD2 (6 bases). Looked up from germline, CDR1 is MNHNS and CDR2 is SASEGT. The CDR3 is made up of 16 amino acids. The germline V and J ends were trimmed by 4 bases and 0 bases, with 13 bases remaining between them. The CDR3 region has the DNA TGTGCCAGCAGTGGCTCGGGACTCAGCTCCTACAATGAGCAGTTCTTC. Translating gives CASSGSGLSSYNEQFF.

The chain couples TRBV30 to TRBJ2-7, with 8 bases aligning to TRBD1. The CDR3 extends over 14 amino acids. V shed 0 bases and J 5 bases; nucleotides not matched to a gene: 6. The germline V gene has CDR1 GTSNPN and CDR2 SVGIG (reference sequence). The CDR3 DNA reads TGTGCCTGGAGTGTACCGACAGGGGACGACGAGCAGTACTTC. This codes for CAWSVPTGDDEQYF.

The genes are TRBV13 and TRBJ2-2, with 10 nucleotides matching TRBD2. There are 17 residues in the CDR3. The J segment lost 7 bases and the V segment lost 5 bases, leaving 13 bases of the junction unmatched. The V gene's germline CDR1 is PRHDT and CDR2 FYEKMQ (reference sequence). In DNA, the CDR3 is TGTGCCAGCAGCCCCCCGGGGAGCGGGAGGGCGAACGGGGAGCTGTTTTTT. This codes for CASSPPGSGRANGELFF.

The rearrangement links TRBV2 to TRBJ2-7, with a possible D match to TRBD2 (5 bases). The V and J ends lost 6 bases and 3 bases respectively, with 18 bases between them. The CDR3 runs to 15 residues. Germline assignment: CDR1 SNHLY and CDR2 FYNNEI. DNA of the CDR3: TGTGCCAGCAGCCGTCTAAGCGGAGTGAACTACGAGCAGTACTTC. It is translated as CASSRLSGVNYEQYF.

The J gene is TRBJ2-5, the V gene TRBV11-2; D is possibly TRBD1 (6 bases). Between the trimmed V and J ends, which lost 6 bases and 4 bases, there was a span of 12 bases. CDR3 size: 13 residues. Looked up from germline, CDR1 is SGHAT and CDR2 is FQNNGV. The CDR3 DNA reads TGTGCCAGCAGAAACCAGGGGCGAGAGACCCAGTACTTC. Amino acid sequence: CASRNQGRETQYF.

V and J are TRBV4-3 and TRBJ2-1; D possibly uses TRBD1 or TRBD2 (5 bases each). V lost 0 bases and J lost 8, with 14 bases in between. The CDR3 is 15 amino acids. Per the germline V gene, CDR1 is LGHNA and CDR2 is YSLEER. The CDR3 spells CASSQEDGTSYEQFF. The CDR3 nucleotides are TGCGCCAGCAGCCAAGAAGACGGGACGTCCTATGAGCAGTTCTTC.

This clone was found once. The chain is built from TRBV7-2 and TRBJ2-2; D gene ambiguous. The germline gives CDR1 SGHTA, CDR2 FQGNSA. The CDR3 covers 15 residues. Trimming removed 1 base at V and 6 bases at J, with 12 bases between. The CDR3 DNA sequence: TGTGCCAGCAGCTTAGTTGGGCAGTACCCCGGGGAGCTGTTTTTT. It encodes CASSLVGQYPGELFF.

The gene calls are TRBV11-2 and TRBJ2-1; a weak D match, TRBD2 (5 bases). Trimming removed 1 base from V and 1 base from J, with 11 bases in between. This CDR3 region has 16 residues. Germline V CDR1 and CDR2: SGHAT, FQNNGV. The DNA for the CDR3 is TGTGCCAGCAGCTTAGTCCGGGGTGGGTCCTACAATGAGCAGTTCTTC. This codes for CASSLVRGGSYNEQFF.

This clone was detected only once. CDR3 coding DNA: TGTGCCAGCAGTTCACCACAGGGGGCCCATCAGCCCCAGCATTTT. Protein sequence: CASSSPQGAHQPQHF. The V gene is TRBV28, the J gene TRBJ1-5; 9 nucleotides align to TRBD1. Germline V gene data show CDR1 as MDHEN and CDR2 as SYDVKM. The CDR3 spans 15 residues. With V trimmed by 4 bases and J by 5 bases, 6 bases remained unmatched.

The chain is built from TRBV28 and TRBJ2-7; no definite D call. The CDR3 consists of 11 residues. In germline, CDR1 is MDHEN, CDR2 SYDVKM. Trimming took off 6 bases at V and 0 bases at J, with 3 bases between the two ends. The CDR3 DNA is TGTGCCAGCAGCACCTCCTACGAGCAGTACTTC. Translated, it gives CASSTSYEQYF.

J is TRBJ2-7 and V is TRBV6-1, with D perhaps matching TRBD1 or TRBD2 (6 bases each). CDR1 is MNHNS and CDR2 is SASEGT in the germline V gene. Deletions cut 0 bases from V and 5 bases from J, with 11 bases between. This CDR3 is 14 amino acids long. The CDR3 sequence: CASSEAFGGHEQYF. In DNA, the CDR3 is TGTGCCAGCAGTGAAGCGTTCGGGGGCCACGAGCAGTACTTC.

The chain employs TRBV15 and TRBJ1-5; 7 bases are a match to TRBD1. Germline lookup yields CDR1 LNHNV and CDR2 YYDKDF (reference sequence). V shed 1 base and J 5 bases; nucleotides not matched to a gene: 5. This CDR3 has 15 amino acids. The CDR3 region is CATSRAGQTYQPQHF. In DNA, the CDR3 is TGTGCCACCAGCAGAGCGGGACAGACCTATCAGCCCCAGCATTTT.

This clone was detected once. The genes are TRBV6-5 and TRBJ2-7; possible D gene TRBD1, 5 bases. The CDR3 covers 15 residues. V was clipped by 8 bases and J by 2 bases, with 19 bases between them. Germline values: CDR1 MNHEY, CDR2 SVGAGI. CDR3 sequence: CASQPGQGRTYEQYF. The CDR3 nucleotides are TGTGCCAGCCAACCTGGCCAGGGCAGAACCTACGAGCAGTACTTC.

In nucleotides, the CDR3 is TGTGCCAGCAGCTTGGGGCCCCAGGGGGGATCCTACAATGAGCAGTTCTTC. This codes for CASSLGPQGGSYNEQFF. V and J are TRBV5-6 and TRBJ2-1; weak D call: TRBD1 (7 bases). There are 17 residues in the CDR3. Germline loops: CDR1 SGHDT, CDR2 YYEEEE. V was clipped by 0 bases and J by 1 base, with 14 bases between them.

The chain carries TRBV18 and TRBJ2-7; 8 positions match TRBD2. CDR1 and CDR2 from the germline V gene are KGHSH and LQKENI. This CDR3 contains 15 residues. V was pared by 3 bases and J by 5 bases, with 9 bases of the junction left unmatched. Written as DNA, the CDR3 is TGTGCCAGCTCACCCTTGATCCCAGCGGGAGACGAGCAGTACTTC. This codes for CASSPLIPAGDEQYF.